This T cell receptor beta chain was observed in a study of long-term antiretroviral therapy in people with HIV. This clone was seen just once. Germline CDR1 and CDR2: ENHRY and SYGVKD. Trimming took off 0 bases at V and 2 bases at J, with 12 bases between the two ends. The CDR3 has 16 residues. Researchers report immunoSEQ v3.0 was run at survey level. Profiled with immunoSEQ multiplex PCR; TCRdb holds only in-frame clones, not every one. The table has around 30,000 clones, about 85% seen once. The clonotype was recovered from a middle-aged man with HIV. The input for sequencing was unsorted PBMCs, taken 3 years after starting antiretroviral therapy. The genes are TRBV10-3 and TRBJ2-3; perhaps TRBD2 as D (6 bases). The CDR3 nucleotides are TGTGCCATCAGTGAGTCCCTTAGCGGTACCACAGATACGCAGTATTTT. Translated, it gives CAISESLSGTTDTQYF.